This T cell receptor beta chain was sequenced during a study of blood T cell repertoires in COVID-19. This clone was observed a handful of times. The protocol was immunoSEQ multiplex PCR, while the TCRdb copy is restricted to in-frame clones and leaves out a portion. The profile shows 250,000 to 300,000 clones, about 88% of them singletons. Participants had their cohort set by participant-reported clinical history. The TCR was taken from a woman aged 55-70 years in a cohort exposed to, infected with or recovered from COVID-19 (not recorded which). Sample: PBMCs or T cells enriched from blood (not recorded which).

CDR3 in DNA: TGTGCCAGCAGTGAAGGGCTAGCGGGAGCCTACGAGCAGTACTTC. As protein: CASSEGLAGAYEQYF. The V call is TRBV6-1, the J call TRBJ2-7; TRBD2 matches 10 bases. The junction had 2 bases not matched to a gene; V was cut back by 1 base and J by 2 bases. This CDR3 has 15 amino acids. Germline V gene lookup returns CDR1 MNHNS and CDR2 SASEGT.